This T cell receptor beta chain was sequenced during a study of T cells in women clearing cervical HPV infection. Whole-study context: No precancer developed; the control's incident HPV16 infection cleared within 12 months. Regarding the study as a whole: Combining TCR richness with V gene abundances gave approximately 0.84 AUC. CIN3+ cases had significantly higher TCR richness than controls; evenness did not differ.

About this clone: The antigen is undetermined. The CDR3 extends 3 residues past the end of the read, so its final part is completed from the germline J gene.

The CDR3 has 13 amino acids. In germline, CDR1 is SGHTA, CDR2 FQGNSA. TCRdb's copy holds only in-frame clones and misses some; the assay was immunoSEQ multiplex PCR. Recorded for this sample: under 25,000 clones. Sequenced sample: blood buffy coat. The clonotype originates from a woman between 18 and 70 years old with a cervical HPV16 infection that either progressed to CIN3+ or cleared (not recorded which). This sequence joins TRBV7-2 and TRBJ2-4; 7 nucleotides agree with TRBD1. The CDR3 region is CASSSGQRYGQYF. The CDR3 DNA, read in part, is TGTGCCAGCAGCTCGGGACAGAGGTATGGT.